This T cell receptor (beta chain) was sequenced for a study of cytomegalovirus exposure and HLA in healthy donors. Healthy bone marrow donors supplied every sample. 60 Vbeta and 13 Jbeta primers were used in PCR. The protocol was immunoSEQ multiplex PCR, while the TCRdb copy is restricted to in-frame clones and leaves out a portion. This table has roughly 130,000 clones, 75% to 85% appearing once. Study outcomes and limitations: A cluster of highly shared sequence variants was likely a sequencing artifact.

This CDR3 is built from 14 residues. V was pared by 5 bases and J by 1 base, with 11 bases between. CDR1 and CDR2 from the germline V gene are SNHLY and FYNNEI. Turning to this clone: As yet, its antigen is unknown.

The source is a man aged 40-49 years in good health and CMV-seronegative. Material: PBMCs. The chain uses TRBV2 and TRBJ1-2, with D possibly TRBD1 on 6 matching bases. Here the CDR3 reads CASSLMDSNYGYTF. CDR3 DNA: TGTGCCAGCAGTTTGATGGACAGTAACTATGGCTACACCTTC.